The 17 T cell receptor beta chains listed next were all sequenced from one sample in a study of control samples from healthy donors and cancer patients. The method was immunoSEQ multiplex PCR; TCRdb's version includes in-frame clones alone and lacks a portion of them. The sample consists of approximately 230,000 clones, approximately 80% of them appearing once. The sample taken for sequencing was PBMCs. The receptors were gathered from a woman aged 60-75 years with lung cancer.

This chain links TRBV3-1 (or the pseudogene TRBV3-2) with TRBJ2-7, with D hard to call. CDR1 and CDR2 (germline): LGHDT, YNNKEL (reference sequence). The CDR3 runs to 13 residues. Trimming stripped 5 bases from V and 0 bases from J, with 8 bases between. CDR3 in DNA: TGTGCCAGCAGCTTCACCAACTCCTACGAGCAGTACTTC. Protein: CASSFTNSYEQYF.

This clone was recorded once. The chain combines TRBV6-6 with TRBJ2-7; maybe TRBD2 (5 bases). CDR3 length: 14 residues. The V gene's germline CDR1 is MNHNY and CDR2 SVGAGI (reference sequence). With 0 bases removed from V and 3 bases from J, the gap between germline ends came to 9 bases. CDR3 amino acids: CASSYSSTSYEQYF. The CDR3 bases are TGTGCCAGCAGTTACTCGAGCACTAGCTACGAGCAGTACTTC.

A few counts support this clone. This sequence joins TRBV27 and TRBJ1-5; D is unclear. Looked up from germline, CDR1 is MNHEY and CDR2 is SMNVEV (reference sequence). With 0 bases removed from V and 6 bases from J, the gap between germline ends came to 12 bases. The CDR3 has 15 residues. CDR3 bases: TGTGCCAGCAGTTTATCCTCAGTGGGTAGTCAGCCCCAGCATTTT. Translation: CASSLSSVGSQPQHF.

The count of this clone is one. J is TRBJ2-7 and V is TRBV7-9; D call uncertain. The CDR3 is 12 residues long. Looked up from germline, CDR1 is SEHNR and CDR2 is FQNEAQ (reference sequence). With 1 base removed from V and 7 bases from J, the gap between germline ends came to 8 bases. The CDR3 is CASSLVLGEQYF. In DNA form, the CDR3 reads TGTGCCAGCAGCTTAGTTCTCGGGGAGCAGTACTTC.

This sequence joins TRBV20-1 and TRBJ2-1, with 11 bases fitting TRBD1. J lost 7 bases, V lost 3 bases, and 5 bases had no gene match. The CDR3 length is 14 residues. Germline-derived CDR1 and CDR2 are DFQATT and SNEGSKA (reference sequence). The CDR3 sequence: CSASHRDRGNEQFF. The CDR3 DNA reads as TGCAGTGCTAGTCACCGGGACAGGGGGAATGAGCAGTTCTTC.

This clone was seen a few times. V and J are TRBV5-4 and TRBJ2-5; TRBD2 might be the D (6 bases). Per the germline V gene, CDR1 is SGHNT and CDR2 is YYREEE (reference sequence). The CDR3 consists of 14 residues. Trimming removed 4 bases from V and 2 bases from J, with 12 bases in between. The CDR3 DNA sequence: TGTGCCAGCAGCCTGGGACTGACACAAGAGACCCAGTACTTC. Translating it yields CASSLGLTQETQYF.

The chain carries TRBV7-6 and TRBJ2-5; 7 nucleotides agree with TRBD1. In germline, CDR1 is SGHVS, CDR2 FNYEAQ. The V and J ends lost 1 base and 2 bases, in that order; junction bases with no gene match: 7. The CDR3 is made up of 16 amino acids. The CDR3 loop is CASSLVGRGKQETQYF. In nucleotides, the CDR3 is TGTGCCAGCAGCTTAGTGGGCAGGGGGAAACAAGAGACCCAGTACTTC.

The chain is built from TRBV19 and TRBJ2-3; 9 bases are a match to TRBD2. With 4 bases clipped from V and 4 bases from J, the junction kept 3 bases outside the gene matches. The germline V gene encodes CDR1 LNHDA and CDR2 SQIVND (reference sequence). The CDR3 is made up of 14 amino acids. CDR3: CASSKAGGPDTQYF. Written as DNA, the CDR3 is TGTGCCAGTAGTAAAGCGGGGGGCCCAGATACGCAGTATTTT.

This clone was counted once. This rearrangement joins TRBV5-1 to TRBJ2-3; 8 nucleotides match TRBD1. From germline, CDR1 is SGHRS and CDR2 YFSETQ. This CDR3 is 16 amino acids long. The junction had 13 bases not matched to a gene; V was cut back by 4 bases and J by 6 bases. CDR3 sequence reads: CASSPGTGDSSDTQYF. The DNA for the CDR3 is TGCGCCAGCAGCCCAGGGACAGGAGACTCTTCGGATACGCAGTATTTT.

The V call is TRBV27, the J call TRBJ2-3; tentatively, D is TRBD2 (5 bases). V was trimmed by 8 bases and J by 4 bases, leaving 16 bases between them. The CDR3 has 14 residues. The germline V gene has CDR1 MNHEY and CDR2 SMNVEV (reference sequence). Here the CDR3 DNA reads TGTGCCAGCCGAAAAGGGCTAGCCGCAGATACGCAGTATTTT. Encoded protein: CASRKGLAADTQYF.

The J gene is TRBJ1-2, the V gene TRBV10-3, with D unclear. V was shortened by 6 bases and J by 4 bases, with 12 bases between the two germline ends. The CDR3 runs 13 residues. CDR1 and CDR2 (germline): ENHRY, SYGVKD. The CDR3 DNA is TGTGCCATCAGCCTCGGACTTTCCTATGGCTACACCTTC. It is translated as CAISLGLSYGYTF.

The CDR3 DNA sequence: TGTGCCAGCACCTTAGCGGGCCCCACAGATACGCAGTATTTT. Encoded protein: CASTLAGPTDTQYF. The chain employs TRBV6-5 and TRBJ2-3, with 7 nucleotides matching TRBD2. This CDR3 contains 14 residues. The germline gives CDR1 MNHEY, CDR2 SVGAGI. Trimming removed 7 bases from V and 2 bases from J; junction bases left unmatched: 6.

The chain recombines TRBV30 with TRBJ1-5; D ambiguous. V lost 5 bases and J 0 bases, leaving 8 bases between the germline ends. This CDR3 is 13 amino acids long. Germline lookup yields CDR1 GTSNPN and CDR2 SVGIG (reference sequence). The CDR3 loop reads CAWAADSNQPQHF. CDR3 DNA sequence: TGTGCCTGGGCGGCGGATAGCAATCAGCCCCAGCATTTT.

This clone was found a few times. The rearrangement links TRBV28 to TRBJ1-5; D is perhaps TRBD1 (5 bases). CDR1 and CDR2 (germline): MDHEN, SYDVKM. Trimming stripped 1 base from V and 7 bases from J, with 11 bases between. This CDR3 has 14 residues. The CDR3 loop is CASSLFQGNQPQHF. CDR3 nucleotide sequence: TGTGCCAGCAGTTTATTCCAGGGTAACCAGCCCCAGCATTTT.

The gene calls are TRBV18 and TRBJ1-2; TRBD1 agrees at 12 bases. V was clipped by 4 bases and J by 5 bases; unmatched bases: 2. This CDR3 region has 14 residues. Germline lookup yields CDR1 KGHSH and CDR2 LQKENI. CDR3 in amino acids: CASSRDRGLYGYTF. The CDR3 DNA reads as TGTGCCAGCTCACGGGACAGGGGGCTGTATGGCTACACCTTC.

This clone was observed a single time. CDR3 loop: CASSKDGYGYTF. CDR3 bases: TGTGCCAGCAGCAAGGACGGTTATGGCTACACCTTC. V gene TRBV11-2 combines with J gene TRBJ1-2; the D is unclear. This CDR3 contains 12 residues. V lost 5 bases and J 5 bases, leaving 9 bases between the germline ends. Germline lookup yields CDR1 SGHAT and CDR2 FQNNGV.

The chain is built from TRBV5-4 and TRBJ2-2; weak D call: TRBD2 (6 bases). V shed 4 bases and J shed 6 bases, with 13 bases lying between them. CDR1 and CDR2 from the germline V gene are SGHNT and YYREEE (reference sequence). The CDR3 is 14 amino acids. The DNA of the CDR3 is TGTGCCAGCAGCCCCCCGGGGAGGCCCGGGGAGCTGTTTTTT. This sequence encodes CASSPPGRPGELFF.